This TCR beta chain was observed in a study of cytomegalovirus exposure and HLA in healthy donors. With 60 Vbeta and 13 Jbeta primers, the PCR was carried out. TCRdb keeps only in-frame clones here, not all; method: immunoSEQ multiplex PCR. The sample shows 200,000 or so clones, about 90% of them seen only once. This clone has a handful of counts. Antigen specificity is unknown. The germline V and J ends were trimmed by 6 bases and 1 base, with 10 bases remaining between them. Germline V CDR1 and CDR2: KGHSH, LQKENI. The CDR3 consists of 13 residues. Study findings and constraints: Highly shared variants forming one cluster were likely a sequencing artifact. A prior analysis recorded that most TCR beta V segments were productive about 90% or about 30% of the time. Donors were assumed by presence/absence analyses to have roughly uniform sequencing depth. Fewer N-insertions than the approximately 700-donor mean were reportedly shown by an Asian-associated ancestry cluster in a later analysis.

The V call is TRBV18, the J call TRBJ2-7; D is possibly TRBD2 (6 bases). Sequenced input: PBMCs. The clonotype comes from a girl less than two years old in good health and CMV-seronegative. CDR3 residues: CASSLATSYEQYF. The CDR3 nucleotides read TGTGCCAGCTCTCTAGCGACATCCTACGAGCAGTACTTC.